This T cell receptor beta chain stems from a study of blood T cell repertoires in COVID-19. Assay: immunoSEQ multiplex PCR; the TCRdb copy retains only in-frame clones and omits some. The profile covers approximately 68,000 clones, with about 81% appearing a single time and less than 10% taken by the ten largest. V was pared by 5 bases and J by 4 bases, with 16 bases between. From germline, CDR1 is MRHNA and CDR2 SNTAGT. The CDR3 is 15 residues long. This sequence joins TRBV6-4 and TRBJ2-3; maybe TRBD2 (6 bases). This receptor was obtained from a human donor in a cohort sampled during active COVID-19. The sequencing sample was made of peripheral blood. The CDR3 DNA sequence: TGTGCCAGCAGTACCGAAGCCGGAGGGGCAGATACGCAGTATTTT. This sequence encodes CASSTEAGGADTQYF.